This T cell receptor beta chain was documented in a study of beta chain features in type 1 diabetes. Per the germline V gene, CDR1 is SNHLY and CDR2 is FYNNEI. The ends were cut back, 7 bases at V and 6 bases at J, with 15 bases in the middle. The CDR3 sequence is 13 residues long. Expressed TCRB transcripts were sequenced because the isolated RNA had all been reverse transcribed beforehand. Assay used: immunoSEQ multiplex PCR; TCRdb lists only in-frame clones, some missing. Among more than 30,000 clones listed, 64% were seen once. The sequenced sample was Tregs from blood. The sequence was obtained from a woman aged 30 to 39 in good health. This sequence joins TRBV2 and TRBJ1-2; D perhaps matches TRBD1 (5 bases). CDR3 region: CASNTGLIDGYTF. The CDR3 DNA sequence: TGTGCCAGCAACACGGGACTGATAGATGGCTACACCTTC.